Presented here are 4 T cell receptor beta chains from one specimen sequenced in a study of shared clonotypes between healthy human individuals (dated by TCRdb to about 2020). The library came from the immunoSEQ multiplex PCR assay. The table comes from immuneACCESS by way of TCRdb, which keeps in-frame sequences with V and J called. Part of the clones is missing from these tables; in studies checked, under half for an unresolved V gene and the rest for unknown reasons. This sample has some 1.1 million clones in its table, and roughly 80% of those were observed once. Jointly, the top ten make up approximately 0.9% of the sample. The source material was memory CD4+ T cells from PBMCs. The sample's cell subset or site label, in plain terms: CD45RA-negative fraction. These receptors all come from a man in his late teens or twenties in good health. Some clones in this sample may be carry-over from other donors' samples.

CDR3 coding DNA: TGTGCCAGCAGACTCCCGGGACAGGCCAATCAGCCCCAGCATTTT. Translation gives CASRLPGQANQPQHF. The chain uses TRBV28 and TRBJ1-5, with 8 bases aligning to TRBD1. V was clipped by 6 bases and J by 3 bases; unmatched bases: 7. The germline V gene has CDR1 MDHEN and CDR2 SYDVKM. The CDR3 totals 15 residues.

There are a few counts of this clone. The sample contains more than one DNA sequence encoding this CDR3. The chain recombines TRBV28 with TRBJ2-2; D gene uncertain. The V end lost 3 bases, the J end lost 0 bases, and 2 bases lay between the germline ends. The CDR3 has 13 residues. The V gene's germline CDR1 is MDHEN and CDR2 SYDVKM. CDR3 bases: TGTGCCAGCAGTTTCCCGAACACCGGGGAGCTGTTTTTT. Its translation: CASSFPNTGELFF.

Turning to this clone: This specimen includes other DNA sequences encoding the same CDR3. The chain recombines TRBV9 with TRBJ2-5; weak D call: TRBD2 (6 bases). The CDR3 covers 14 residues. Germline values: CDR1 SGDLS, CDR2 YYNGEE. V lost 0 bases, J lost 1 base, and 7 bases lay in between. The CDR3 nucleotides are TGTGCCAGCAGCGTAGGGGGGGTCCAAGAGACCCAGTACTTC. Protein product: CASSVGGVQETQYF.

The CDR3 region has the DNA TGTGCCAGCAGCTTAAACGGAGCAACGGGGGGCTACACCTTC. The encoded protein is CASSLNGATGGYTF. The chain joins TRBV11-2 to TRBJ1-2; D is ambiguous. Germline loops: CDR1 SGHAT, CDR2 FQNNGV. Deletions cut 2 bases from V and 8 bases from J, with 15 bases between. The CDR3 has 14 residues.